Shown below are 9 T cell receptor beta chains from a single sample sequenced in a study of T-cell memory formation after mild COVID-19. MiXCR, run by TCRdb on the 5' RACE reads, gives a single entry per CDR3 protein. The data contain about 350,000 distinct CDR3 sequences, 20% to 25% of them singletons. Sequenced input: PBMCs or a T cell subset sorted from them (not recorded which). These receptor sequences come from a man between 18 and 29 years old who had mild COVID-19 (a few samples of this study predate the infection). Cell type and time point are not known.

V gene TRBV20-1 combines with J gene TRBJ2-2; 9 bases map to TRBD2. Germline lookup yields CDR1 DFQATT and CDR2 SNEGSKA (reference sequence). The junction had 11 bases not matched to a gene; V was cut back by 3 bases and J by 9 bases. The CDR3 length is 15 residues. CDR3 nucleotides: TGCAGTGCTAGTCGGTCCGCGGGGGGGCCCCGGGAGCTGTTTTTT. This sequence encodes CSASRSAGGPRELFF.

This clonotype has just a few counts. This rearrangement joins TRBV9 to TRBJ2-3; 9 positions match TRBD1. V was clipped by 4 bases and J by 0 bases; unmatched bases: 15. The CDR3 length is 19 residues. CDR1 SGDLS and CDR2 YYNGEE come from the germline V gene. CDR3 sequence (DNA): TGTGCCAGCAGCCCCCCGGGACAGGGTGCCCCGGCAAGCACAGATACGCAGTATTTT. As protein: CASSPPGQGAPASTDTQYF.

The CDR3 nucleotides are TGTGCCAGCAGTTACGTTGGGACCACAGATACGCAGTATTTT. Protein: CASSYVGTTDTQYF. The chain is built from TRBV6-6 and TRBJ2-3; tentatively, D is TRBD1 or TRBD2 (5 bases each). Germline V lookup: CDR1 MNHNY, CDR2 SVGAGI (reference sequence). Trimming left V 2 bases short and J 2 bases short, with 8 bases between. CDR3 length equals 14 residues.

This clonotype was seen more than once but under ten times. The chain uses TRBV5-1 and TRBJ1-1; the D is unclear. The CDR3 has 14 amino acids. Germline loops: CDR1 SGHRS, CDR2 YFSETQ. As DNA, the CDR3 is TGCGCGACCACCGCAGGAGGGTTTGGCACTGAAGCTTTCTTT. It codes for CATTAGGFGTEAFF.

This chain connects TRBV4-3 to TRBJ2-7; unclear D gene. The ends were cut back, 0 bases at V and 6 bases at J, with 12 bases in the middle. Germline values: CDR1 LGHNA, CDR2 YSLEER. The CDR3 consists of 14 residues. The CDR3 here is CASSQDQGLGEQYF. DNA for the CDR3: TGCGCCAGCAGCCAAGATCAAGGGTTGGGCGAGCAGTACTTC.

This chain uses TRBV15 with TRBJ2-5, with D maybe TRBD2 (6 bases). Germline assignment: CDR1 LNHNV and CDR2 YYDKDF (reference sequence). V was cut by 11 bases and J by 9 bases, with 13 bases left in between. The CDR3 runs to 10 residues. CDR3 loop: CAVDGGAQYF. The CDR3 nucleotides are TGTGCCGTAGACGGCGGGGCCCAGTACTTC.

The table lists this clonotype with a count of one. This chain uses TRBV4-1 with TRBJ1-2; D not resolved. Germline CDR1 and CDR2: MGHRA and YSYEKL. V was clipped by 0 bases and J by 8 bases, with 10 bases between them. CDR3 size: 13 residues. The CDR3 DNA sequence: TGCGCCAGCAGCCAAGATATCGGGCAAGGCTACACCTTC. Protein: CASSQDIGQGYTF.

This clonotype showed up just a few times. This CDR3 is CASSGRQPQHF. CDR3 DNA sequence: TGTGCCAGCAGTGGGCGTCAGCCCCAGCATTTT. The chain recombines TRBV28 with TRBJ1-5, with D hard to call. V was trimmed by 5 bases and J by 6 bases, leaving 5 bases between them. In germline, CDR1 is MDHEN, CDR2 SYDVKM. The CDR3 runs 11 residues.

This chain uses TRBV20-1 with TRBJ1-1; D unresolved. V shed 4 bases and J shed 4 bases, with 10 bases lying between them. CDR3 length: 12 amino acids. The germline V gene has CDR1 DFQATT and CDR2 SNEGSKA (reference sequence). In DNA form, the CDR3 reads TGCAGTGCTACCTCTTTGGGCACTGAAGCTTTCTTT. It encodes CSATSLGTEAFF.